This TCR beta chain was identified during a study of T cell clonotyping in hematopoietic cell transplantation. Study-wide findings and caveats: Graft donor and pretransplant recipient Inverse Simpson Index values predicted broader posttransplant TCR diversity. Cells were unsorted, so CD4 and CD8 contributions were not separated.

Deletions cut 0 bases from V and 2 bases from J, with 9 bases between. The CDR3 runs 15 residues. CDR1 WSHSY and CDR2 SAAADI come from the germline V gene. Worth noting for this clone: The antigen remains unidentified.

Recipient blood drawn about 28 days pretransplant and days 30, 100, 180 after. The method was immunoSEQ multiplex PCR; TCRdb's version includes in-frame clones alone and lacks a portion of them. The profile covers about 7,200 clones, with around 89% appearing a single time and approximately 8% taken by the ten largest. The source material was PBMCs, sampled 100 days after allogeneic stem cell transplant. The source is a male patient between 18 and 35 years old who had an allogeneic stem cell transplant from a related donor, so the T cells may come from the graft donor. Some clones in this sample may be carry-over from other donors' samples. V and J are TRBV10-2 and TRBJ2-3; D is ambiguous. This CDR3 is CASSESALPTDTQYF. CDR3 nucleotides: TGCGCCAGCAGTGAGTCGGCCCTTCCCACAGATACGCAGTATTTT.